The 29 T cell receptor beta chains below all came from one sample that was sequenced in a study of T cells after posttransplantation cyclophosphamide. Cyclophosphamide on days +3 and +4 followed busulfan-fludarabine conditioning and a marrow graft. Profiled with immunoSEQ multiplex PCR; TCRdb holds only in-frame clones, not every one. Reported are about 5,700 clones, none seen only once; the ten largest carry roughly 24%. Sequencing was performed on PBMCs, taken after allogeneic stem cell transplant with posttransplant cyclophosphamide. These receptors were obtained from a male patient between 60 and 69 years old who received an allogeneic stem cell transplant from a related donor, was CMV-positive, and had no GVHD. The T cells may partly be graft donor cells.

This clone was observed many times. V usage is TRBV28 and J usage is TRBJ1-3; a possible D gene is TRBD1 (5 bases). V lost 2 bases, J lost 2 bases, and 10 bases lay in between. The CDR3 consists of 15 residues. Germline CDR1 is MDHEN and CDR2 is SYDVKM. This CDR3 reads CASSLGRGAGNTIYF. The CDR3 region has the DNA TGTGCCAGCAGTTTAGGACGGGGGGCTGGAAACACCATATATTTT.

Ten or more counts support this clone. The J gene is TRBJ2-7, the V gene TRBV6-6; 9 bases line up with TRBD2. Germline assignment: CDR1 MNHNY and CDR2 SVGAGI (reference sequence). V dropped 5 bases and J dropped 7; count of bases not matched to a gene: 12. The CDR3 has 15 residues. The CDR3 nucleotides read TGTGCCAGCAGTCCCACCGGACTAGCGAGGGGGGAGCAGTACTTC. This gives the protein CASSPTGLARGEQYF.

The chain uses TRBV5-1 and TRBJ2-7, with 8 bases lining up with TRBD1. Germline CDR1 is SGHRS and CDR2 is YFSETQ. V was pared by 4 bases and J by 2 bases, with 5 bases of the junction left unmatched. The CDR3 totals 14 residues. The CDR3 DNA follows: TGCGCCAGCAGCGTCGGACAGGGTCCCTACGAGCAGTACTTC. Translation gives CASSVGQGPYEQYF.

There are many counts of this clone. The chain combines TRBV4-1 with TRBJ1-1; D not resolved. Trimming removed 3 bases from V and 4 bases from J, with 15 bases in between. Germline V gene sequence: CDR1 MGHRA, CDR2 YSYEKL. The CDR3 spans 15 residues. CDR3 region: CASSHHNLAGTEAFF. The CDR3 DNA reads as TGCGCCAGCAGCCATCATAACCTAGCTGGCACTGAAGCTTTCTTT.

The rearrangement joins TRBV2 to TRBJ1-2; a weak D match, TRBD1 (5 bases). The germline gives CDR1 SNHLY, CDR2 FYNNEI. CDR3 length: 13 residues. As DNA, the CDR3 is TGTGCATCGCGGCCGGGGGAATACTATGGCTACACCTTC. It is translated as CASRPGEYYGYTF. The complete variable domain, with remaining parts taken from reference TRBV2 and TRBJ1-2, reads EPEVTQTPSHQVTQMGQEVILRCVPISNHLYFYWYRQILGQKVEFLVSFYNNEISEKSEIFDDQFSVERPDGSNFTLKIRSTKLEDSAMYFCASRPGEYYGYTFGSGTRLTVV.

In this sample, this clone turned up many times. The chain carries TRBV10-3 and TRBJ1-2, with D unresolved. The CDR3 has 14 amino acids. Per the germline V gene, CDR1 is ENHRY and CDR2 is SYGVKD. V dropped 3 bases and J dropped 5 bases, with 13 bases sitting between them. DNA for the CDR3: TGTGCCATCAGTGAACACGGAGGTGGGTATGGCTACACCTTC. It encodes CAISEHGGGYGYTF.

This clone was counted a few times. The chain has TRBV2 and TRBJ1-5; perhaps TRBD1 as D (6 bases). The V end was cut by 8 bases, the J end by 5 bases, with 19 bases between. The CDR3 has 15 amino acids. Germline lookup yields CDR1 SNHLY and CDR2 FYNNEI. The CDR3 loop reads CASADPDRSDQPQHF. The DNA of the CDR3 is TGTGCCAGCGCGGACCCAGACAGGTCTGATCAGCCCCAGCATTTT.

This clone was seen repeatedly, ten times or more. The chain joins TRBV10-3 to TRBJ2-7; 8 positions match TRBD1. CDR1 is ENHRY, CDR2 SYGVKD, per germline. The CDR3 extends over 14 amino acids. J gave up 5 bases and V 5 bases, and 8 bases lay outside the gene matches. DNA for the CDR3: TGTGCCATCAGTCCCGGACAGGGTAGGGACGAGCAGTACTTC. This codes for CAISPGQGRDEQYF.

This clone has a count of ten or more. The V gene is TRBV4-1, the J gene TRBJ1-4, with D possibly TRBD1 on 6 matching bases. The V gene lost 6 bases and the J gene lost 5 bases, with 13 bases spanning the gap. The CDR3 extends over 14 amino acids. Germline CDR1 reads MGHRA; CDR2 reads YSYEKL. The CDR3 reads CASSPSDRNEKLFF. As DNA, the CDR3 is TGCGCCAGCAGTCCTTCCGACAGGAATGAAAAACTGTTTTTT.

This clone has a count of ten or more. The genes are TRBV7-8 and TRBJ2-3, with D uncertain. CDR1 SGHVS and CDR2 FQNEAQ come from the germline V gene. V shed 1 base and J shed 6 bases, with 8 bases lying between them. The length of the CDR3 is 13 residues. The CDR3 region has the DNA TGTGCCAGCAGCTTAGATGTAGCCGATACGCAGTATTTT. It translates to CASSLDVADTQYF.

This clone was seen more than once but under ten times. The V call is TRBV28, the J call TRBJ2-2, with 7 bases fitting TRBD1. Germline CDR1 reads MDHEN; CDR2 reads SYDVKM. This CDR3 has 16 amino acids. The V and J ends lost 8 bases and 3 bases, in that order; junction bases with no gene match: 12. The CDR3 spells CASSVAGGVDTGELFF. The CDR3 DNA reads TGTGCCAGCTCCGTCGCAGGGGGAGTAGACACCGGGGAGCTGTTTTTT.

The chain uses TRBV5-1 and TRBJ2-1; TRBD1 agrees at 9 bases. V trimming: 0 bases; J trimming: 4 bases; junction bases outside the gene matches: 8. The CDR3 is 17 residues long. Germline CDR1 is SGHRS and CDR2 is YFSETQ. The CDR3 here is CASSLDGWTGVYNEQFF. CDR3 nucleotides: TGCGCCAGCAGCTTGGACGGGTGGACAGGGGTGTACAATGAGCAGTTCTTC.

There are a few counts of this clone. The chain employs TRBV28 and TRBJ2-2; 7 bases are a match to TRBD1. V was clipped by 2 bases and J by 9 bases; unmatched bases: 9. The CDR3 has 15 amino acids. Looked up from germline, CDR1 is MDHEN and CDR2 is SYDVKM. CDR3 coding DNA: TGTGCCAGCAGTTTAGCGACAGGGCCCGTTAGGGAGCTGTTTTTT. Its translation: CASSLATGPVRELFF.

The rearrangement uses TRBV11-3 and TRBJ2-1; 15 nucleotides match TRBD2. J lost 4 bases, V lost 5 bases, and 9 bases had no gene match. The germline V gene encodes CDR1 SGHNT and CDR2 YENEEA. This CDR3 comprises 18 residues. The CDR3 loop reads CASSPRTSGGAGYNEQFF. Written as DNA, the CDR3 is TGTGCCAGCAGCCCCCGGACTAGCGGGGGGGCGGGGTACAATGAGCAGTTCTTC.

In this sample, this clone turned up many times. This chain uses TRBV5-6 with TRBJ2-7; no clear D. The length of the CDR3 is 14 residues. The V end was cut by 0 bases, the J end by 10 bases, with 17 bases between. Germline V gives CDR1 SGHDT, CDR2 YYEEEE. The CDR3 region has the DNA TGTGCCAGCAGCTTGGGCGCCCTCCCCTCTCGCCAGTACTTC. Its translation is CASSLGALPSRQYF.

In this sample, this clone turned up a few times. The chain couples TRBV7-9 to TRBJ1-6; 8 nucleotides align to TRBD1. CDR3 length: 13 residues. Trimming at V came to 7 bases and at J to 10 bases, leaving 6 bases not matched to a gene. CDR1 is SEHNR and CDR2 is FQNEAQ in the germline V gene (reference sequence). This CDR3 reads CASTTQGGSPLHF. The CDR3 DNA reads TGTGCCAGCACCACACAGGGGGGCTCACCCCTCCACTTT.

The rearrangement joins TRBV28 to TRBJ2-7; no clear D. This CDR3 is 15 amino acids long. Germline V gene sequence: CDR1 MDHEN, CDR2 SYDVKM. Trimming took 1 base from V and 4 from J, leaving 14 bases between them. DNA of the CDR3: TGTGCCAGCAGTTTATCCCCCTCTGCGGCGTACGAGCAGTACTTC. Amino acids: CASSLSPSAAYEQYF.

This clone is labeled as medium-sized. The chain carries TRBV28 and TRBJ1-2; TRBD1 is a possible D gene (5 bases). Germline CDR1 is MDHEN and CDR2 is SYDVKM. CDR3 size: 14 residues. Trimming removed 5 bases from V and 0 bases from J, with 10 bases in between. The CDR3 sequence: CASSDTGSNYGYTF. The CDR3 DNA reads TGTGCCAGCAGTGACACAGGATCTAACTATGGCTACACCTTC.

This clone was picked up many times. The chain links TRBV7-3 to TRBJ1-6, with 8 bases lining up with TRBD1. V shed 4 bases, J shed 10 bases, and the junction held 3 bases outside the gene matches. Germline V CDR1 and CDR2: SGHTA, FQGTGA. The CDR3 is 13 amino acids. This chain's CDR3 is CASSWGQESPLHF. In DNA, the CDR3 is TGTGCCAGCAGCTGGGGACAGGAATCACCCCTCCACTTT. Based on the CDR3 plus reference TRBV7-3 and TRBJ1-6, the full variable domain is GAGVSQTPSNKVTEKGKYVELRCDPISGHTALYWYRQSLGQGPEFLIYFQGTGAADDSGLPNDRFFAVRPEGSVSTLKIQRTERGDSAVYLCASSWGQESPLHFGNGTRLTVT.

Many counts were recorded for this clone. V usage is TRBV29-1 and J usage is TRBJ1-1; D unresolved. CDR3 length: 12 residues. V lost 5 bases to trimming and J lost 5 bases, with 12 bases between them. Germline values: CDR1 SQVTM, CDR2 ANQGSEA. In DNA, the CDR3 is TGCAGCGTTTCGGGAATCTTGACTGAAGCTTTCTTT. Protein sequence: CSVSGILTEAFF. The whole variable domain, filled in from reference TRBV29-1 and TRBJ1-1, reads SAVISQKPSRDICQRGTSLTIQCQVDSQVTMMFWYRQQPGQSLTLIATANQGSEATYESGFVIDKFPISRPNLTFSTLTVSNMSPEDSSIYLCSVSGILTEAFFGQGTRLTVV.

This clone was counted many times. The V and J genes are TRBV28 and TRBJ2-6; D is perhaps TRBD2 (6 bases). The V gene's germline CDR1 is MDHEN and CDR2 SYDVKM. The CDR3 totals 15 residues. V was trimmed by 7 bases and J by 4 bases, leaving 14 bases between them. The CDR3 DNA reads TGTGCCAGCACCTTGGGGGGATACGGGGCCAACGTCCTGACTTTC. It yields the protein CASTLGGYGANVLTF.

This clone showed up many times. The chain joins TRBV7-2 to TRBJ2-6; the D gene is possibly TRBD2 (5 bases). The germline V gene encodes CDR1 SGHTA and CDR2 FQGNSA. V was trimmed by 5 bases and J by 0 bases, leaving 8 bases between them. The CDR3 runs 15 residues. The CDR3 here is CASSVGISGANVLTF. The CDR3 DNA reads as TGTGCCAGCAGCGTCGGGATCTCTGGGGCCAACGTCCTGACTTTC.

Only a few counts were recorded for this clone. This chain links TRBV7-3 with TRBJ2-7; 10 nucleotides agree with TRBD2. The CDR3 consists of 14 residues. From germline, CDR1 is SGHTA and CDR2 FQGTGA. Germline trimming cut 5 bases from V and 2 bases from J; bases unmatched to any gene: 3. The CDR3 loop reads CASSLAGETYEQYF. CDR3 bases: TGTGCCAGCAGCCTAGCGGGGGAGACCTACGAGCAGTACTTC.

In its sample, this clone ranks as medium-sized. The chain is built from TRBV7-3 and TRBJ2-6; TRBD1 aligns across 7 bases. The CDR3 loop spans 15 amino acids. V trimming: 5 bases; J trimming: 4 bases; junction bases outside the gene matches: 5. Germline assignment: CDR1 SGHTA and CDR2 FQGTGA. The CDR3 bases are TGTGCCAGCAGCCGGGACAGTACAGGGGCCAACGTCCTGACTTTC. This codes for CASSRDSTGANVLTF.

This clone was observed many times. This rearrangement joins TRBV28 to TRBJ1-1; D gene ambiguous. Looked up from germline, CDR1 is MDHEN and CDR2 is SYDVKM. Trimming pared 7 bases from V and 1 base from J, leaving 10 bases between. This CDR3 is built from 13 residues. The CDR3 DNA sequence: TGTGCCAGCAAAGGTCCAGGGAACACTGAAGCTTTCTTT. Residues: CASKGPGNTEAFF.

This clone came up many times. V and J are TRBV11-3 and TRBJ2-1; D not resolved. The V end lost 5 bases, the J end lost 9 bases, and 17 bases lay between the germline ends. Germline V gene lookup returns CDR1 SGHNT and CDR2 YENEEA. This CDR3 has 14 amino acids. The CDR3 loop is CASSGPYTPGEQFF. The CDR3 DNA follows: TGTGCCAGCAGCGGTCCGTACACCCCGGGTGAGCAGTTCTTC.

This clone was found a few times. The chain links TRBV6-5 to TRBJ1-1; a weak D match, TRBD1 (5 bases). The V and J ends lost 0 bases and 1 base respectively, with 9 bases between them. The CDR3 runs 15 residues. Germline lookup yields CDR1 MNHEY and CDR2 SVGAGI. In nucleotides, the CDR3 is TGTGCCAGCAGTTACTCCGGACACACGAACACTGAAGCTTTCTTT. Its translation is CASSYSGHTNTEAFF.

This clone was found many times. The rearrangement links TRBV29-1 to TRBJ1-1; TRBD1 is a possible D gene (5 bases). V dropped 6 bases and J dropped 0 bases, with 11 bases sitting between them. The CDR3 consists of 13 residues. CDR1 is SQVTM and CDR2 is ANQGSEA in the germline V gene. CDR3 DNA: TGCAGCGTCAAAGACAGCATGAACACTGAAGCTTTCTTT. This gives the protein CSVKDSMNTEAFF.

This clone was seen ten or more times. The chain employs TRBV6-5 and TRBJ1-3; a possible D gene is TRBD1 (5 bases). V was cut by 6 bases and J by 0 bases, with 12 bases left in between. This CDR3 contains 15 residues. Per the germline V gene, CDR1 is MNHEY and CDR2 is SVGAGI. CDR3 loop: CASSPRVTSGNTIYF. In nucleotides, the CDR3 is TGTGCCAGCAGCCCCAGGGTGACCTCTGGAAACACCATATATTTT.